This T cell receptor beta chain was sequenced in a study of shared clonotypes between healthy human individuals. General study points: A small donor pool kept down the genetic and exposure-history diversity that was represented.

Naive CD8 populations comprised CD45RO-negative cells positively selected for CCR7, excluding terminally differentiated effector memory CD45RA+ cells. This table comes from immunoSEQ multiplex PCR, and its TCRdb copy is limited to in-frame clones, with some not included. The sample includes some 2,000,000 clones, about 95% of them seen just once. This clone has only one observation. The antigen remains undetermined. This CDR3 is also generated by other DNA sequences in the sample. V gave up 5 bases and J gave up 1 base; unmatched junction bases: 4. CDR3 length equals 14 residues. From germline, CDR1 is SEHNR and CDR2 FQNEAQ (reference sequence).

This clonotype was obtained from a man between 18 and 35 years old in good health. The sequencing input was naive CD8+ T cells sorted from blood. The rearrangement joins TRBV7-9 to TRBJ2-5; 7 bases map to TRBD2. CDR3 amino acids: CASSLGGVQETQYF. The CDR3 nucleotides read TGTGCCAGCAGCCTTGGGGGGGTCCAAGAGACCCAGTACTTC.